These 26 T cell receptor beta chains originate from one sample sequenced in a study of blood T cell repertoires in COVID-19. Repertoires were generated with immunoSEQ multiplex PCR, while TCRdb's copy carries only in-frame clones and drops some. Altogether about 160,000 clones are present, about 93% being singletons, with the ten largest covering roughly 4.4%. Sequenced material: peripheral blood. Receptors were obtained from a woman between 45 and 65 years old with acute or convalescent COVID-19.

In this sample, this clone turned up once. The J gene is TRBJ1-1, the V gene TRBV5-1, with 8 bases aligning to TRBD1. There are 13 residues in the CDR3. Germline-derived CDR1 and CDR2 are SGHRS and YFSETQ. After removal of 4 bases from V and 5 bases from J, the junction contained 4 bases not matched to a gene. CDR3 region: CASSPQGGTEAFF. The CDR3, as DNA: TGCGCCAGCAGCCCACAGGGGGGGACTGAAGCTTTCTTT. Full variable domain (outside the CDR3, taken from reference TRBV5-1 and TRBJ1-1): KAGVTQTPRYLIKTRGQQVTLSCSPISGHRSVSWYQQTPGQGLQFLFEYFSETQRNKGNFPGRFSGRQFSNSRSEMNVSTLELGDSALYLCASSPQGGTEAFFGQGTRLTVV.

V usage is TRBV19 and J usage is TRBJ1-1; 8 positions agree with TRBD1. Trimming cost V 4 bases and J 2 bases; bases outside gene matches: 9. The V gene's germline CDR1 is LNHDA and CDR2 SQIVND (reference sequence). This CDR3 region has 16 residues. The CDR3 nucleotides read TGTGCCAGTAGTACAACCCCCGGACAGGGAAACACTGAAGCTTTCTTT. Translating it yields CASSTTPGQGNTEAFF. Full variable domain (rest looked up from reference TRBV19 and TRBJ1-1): DGGITQSPKYLFRKEGQNVTLSCEQNLNHDAMYWYRQDPGQGLRLIYYSQIVNDFQKGDIAEGYSVSREKKESFPLTVTSAQKNPTAFYLCASSTTPGQGNTEAFFGQGTRLTVV.

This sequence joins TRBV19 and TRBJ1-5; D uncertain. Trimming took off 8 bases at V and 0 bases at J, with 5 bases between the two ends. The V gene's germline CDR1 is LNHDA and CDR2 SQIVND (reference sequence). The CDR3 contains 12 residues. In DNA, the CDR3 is TGTGCCAGTGGAGATAGCAATCAGCCCCAGCATTTT. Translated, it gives CASGDSNQPQHF.

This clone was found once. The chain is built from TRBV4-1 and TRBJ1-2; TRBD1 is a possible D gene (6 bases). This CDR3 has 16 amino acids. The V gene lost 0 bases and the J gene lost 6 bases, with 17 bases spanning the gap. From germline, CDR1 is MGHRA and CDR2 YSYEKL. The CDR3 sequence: CASSQDDHRVSHGYTF. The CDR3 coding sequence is TGCGCCAGCAGCCAAGATGACCACAGGGTAAGTCATGGCTACACCTTC.

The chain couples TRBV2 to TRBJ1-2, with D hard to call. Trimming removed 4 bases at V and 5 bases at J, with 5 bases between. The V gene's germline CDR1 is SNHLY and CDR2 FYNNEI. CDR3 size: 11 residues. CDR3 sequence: CASSVVYGYTF. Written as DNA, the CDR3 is TGTGCCAGCAGTGTAGTATATGGCTACACCTTC.

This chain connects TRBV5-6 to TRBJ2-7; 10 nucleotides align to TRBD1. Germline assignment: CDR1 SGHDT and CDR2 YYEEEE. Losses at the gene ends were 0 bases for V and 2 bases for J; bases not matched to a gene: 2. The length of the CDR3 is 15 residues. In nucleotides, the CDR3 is TGTGCCAGCAGCTTGGTGGGGACAGGGGCCTACGAGCAGTACTTC. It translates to CASSLVGTGAYEQYF.

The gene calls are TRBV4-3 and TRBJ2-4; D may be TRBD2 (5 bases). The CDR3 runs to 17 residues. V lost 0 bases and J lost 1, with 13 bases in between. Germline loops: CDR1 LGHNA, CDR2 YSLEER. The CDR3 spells CASSQDFSAAAKNIQYF. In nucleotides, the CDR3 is TGCGCCAGCAGCCAAGACTTTAGCGCCGCGGCCAAAAACATTCAGTACTTC.

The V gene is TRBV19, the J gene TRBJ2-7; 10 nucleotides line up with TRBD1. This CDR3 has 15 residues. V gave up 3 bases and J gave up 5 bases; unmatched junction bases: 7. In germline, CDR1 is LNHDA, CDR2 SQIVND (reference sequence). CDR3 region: CASSIGTGDSDEQYF. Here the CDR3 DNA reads TGTGCCAGTAGTATTGGGACAGGGGATAGCGACGAGCAGTACTTC.

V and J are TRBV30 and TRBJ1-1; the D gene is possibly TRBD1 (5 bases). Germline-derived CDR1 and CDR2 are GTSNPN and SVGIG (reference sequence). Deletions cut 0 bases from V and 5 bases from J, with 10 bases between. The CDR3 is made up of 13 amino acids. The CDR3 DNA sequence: TGTGCCTGGAGTGTAGCAGGGTTAACTGAAGCTTTCTTT. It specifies CAWSVAGLTEAFF. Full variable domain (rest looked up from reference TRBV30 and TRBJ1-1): SQTIHQWPATLVQPVGSPLSLECTVEGTSNPNLYWYRQAAGRGLQLLFYSVGIGQISSEVPQNLSASRPQDRQFILSSKKLLLSDSGFYLCAWSVAGLTEAFFGQGTRLTVV.

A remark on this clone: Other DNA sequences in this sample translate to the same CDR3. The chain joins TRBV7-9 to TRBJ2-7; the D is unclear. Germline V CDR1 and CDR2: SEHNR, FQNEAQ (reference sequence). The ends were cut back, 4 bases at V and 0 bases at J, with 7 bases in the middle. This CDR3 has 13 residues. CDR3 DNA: TGTGCCAGCAGCTCGCCGAGCTCCTACGAGCAGTACTTC. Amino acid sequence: CASSSPSSYEQYF.

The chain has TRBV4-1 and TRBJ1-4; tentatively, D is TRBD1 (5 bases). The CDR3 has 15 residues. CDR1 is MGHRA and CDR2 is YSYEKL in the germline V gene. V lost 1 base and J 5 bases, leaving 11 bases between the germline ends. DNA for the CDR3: TGCGCCAGCAGCCAAGGGGGGGGGAAGAATGAAAAACTGTTTTTT. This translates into CASSQGGGKNEKLFF.

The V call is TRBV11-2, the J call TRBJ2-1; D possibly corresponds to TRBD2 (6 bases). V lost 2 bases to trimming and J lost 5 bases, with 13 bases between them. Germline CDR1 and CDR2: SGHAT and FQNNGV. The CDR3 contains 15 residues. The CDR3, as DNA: TGTGCCAGCAGCTTATTTTCATCTAGCGACAATGAGCAGTTCTTC. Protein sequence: CASSLFSSSDNEQFF.

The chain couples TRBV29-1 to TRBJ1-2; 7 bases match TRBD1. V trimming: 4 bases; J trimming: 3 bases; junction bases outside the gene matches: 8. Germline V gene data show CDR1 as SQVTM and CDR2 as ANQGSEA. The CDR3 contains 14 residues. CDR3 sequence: CSVATQGPDYGYTF. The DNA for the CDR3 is TGCAGCGTTGCAACACAGGGGCCAGACTATGGCTACACCTTC.

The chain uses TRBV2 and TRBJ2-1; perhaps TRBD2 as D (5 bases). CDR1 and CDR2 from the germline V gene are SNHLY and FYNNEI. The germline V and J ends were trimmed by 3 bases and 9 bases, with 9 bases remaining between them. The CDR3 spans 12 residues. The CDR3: CASSDYGGEQFF. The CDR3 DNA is TGTGCCAGCAGTGATTATGGAGGTGAGCAGTTCTTC.

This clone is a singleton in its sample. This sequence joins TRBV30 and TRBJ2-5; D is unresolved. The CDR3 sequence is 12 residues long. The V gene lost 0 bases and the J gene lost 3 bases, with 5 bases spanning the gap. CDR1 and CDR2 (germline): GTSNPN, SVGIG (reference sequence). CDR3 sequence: CAWSVLKETQYF. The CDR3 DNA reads TGTGCCTGGAGTGTACTAAAAGAGACCCAGTACTTC.

The CDR3 DNA sequence: TGTGCCAGCAGTTCCCATCGGGAGGAAGATACGCAGTATTTT. Residues: CASSSHREEDTQYF. The J gene is TRBJ2-3, the V gene TRBV28, with 7 bases that match TRBD2. V shed 4 bases and J 5 bases; nucleotides not matched to a gene: 6. The CDR3 covers 14 residues. Germline-derived CDR1 and CDR2 are MDHEN and SYDVKM.

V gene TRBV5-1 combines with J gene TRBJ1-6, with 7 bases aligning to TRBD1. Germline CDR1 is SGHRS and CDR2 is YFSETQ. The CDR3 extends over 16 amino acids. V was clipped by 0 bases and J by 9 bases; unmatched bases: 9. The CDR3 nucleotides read TGCGCCAGCAGCTTGGCAGCCAGGGGGTTAGGTTCACCCCTCCACTTT. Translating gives CASSLAARGLGSPLHF.

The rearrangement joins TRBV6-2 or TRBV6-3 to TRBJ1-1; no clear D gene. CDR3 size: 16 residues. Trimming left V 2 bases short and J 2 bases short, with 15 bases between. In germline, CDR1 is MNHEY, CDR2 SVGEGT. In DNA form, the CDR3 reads TGTGCCAGCAGTTACACCAATTCCCCTACTAACACTGAAGCTTTCTTT. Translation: CASSYTNSPTNTEAFF.

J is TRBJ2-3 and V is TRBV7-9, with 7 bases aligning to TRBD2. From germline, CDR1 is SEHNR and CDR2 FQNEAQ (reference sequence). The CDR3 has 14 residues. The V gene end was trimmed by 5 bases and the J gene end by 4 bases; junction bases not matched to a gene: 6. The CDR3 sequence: CASSTRTSADTQYF. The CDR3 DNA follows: TGTGCCAGCAGCACTCGGACTAGTGCAGATACGCAGTATTTT.

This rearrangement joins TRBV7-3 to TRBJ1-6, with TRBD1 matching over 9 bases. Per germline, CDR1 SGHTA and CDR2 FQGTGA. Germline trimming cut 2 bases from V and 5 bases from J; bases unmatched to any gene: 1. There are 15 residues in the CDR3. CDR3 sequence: CASSLGTGHNSPLHF. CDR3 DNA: TGTGCCAGCAGCTTAGGGACAGGGCATAATTCACCCCTCCACTTT.

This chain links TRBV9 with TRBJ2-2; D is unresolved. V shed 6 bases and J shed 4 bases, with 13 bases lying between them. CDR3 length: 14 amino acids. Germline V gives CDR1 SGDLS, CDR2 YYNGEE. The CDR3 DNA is TGTGCCAGCACTAACTCGCCGGTCACCGGGGAGCTGTTTTTT. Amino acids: CASTNSPVTGELFF. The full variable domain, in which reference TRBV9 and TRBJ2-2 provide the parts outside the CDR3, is DSGVTQTPKHLITATGQRVTLRCSPRSGDLSVYWYQQSLDQGLQFLIQYYNGEERAKGNILERFSAQQFPDLHSELNLSSLELGDSALYFCASTNSPVTGELFFGEGSRLTVL.

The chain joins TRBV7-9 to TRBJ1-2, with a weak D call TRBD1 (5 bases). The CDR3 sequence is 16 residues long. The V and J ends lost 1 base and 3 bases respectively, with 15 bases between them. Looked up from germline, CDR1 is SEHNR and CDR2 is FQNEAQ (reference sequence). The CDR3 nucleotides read TGTGCCAGCAGCTTAGGGGAAGCTGGGGGGGACTATGGCTACACCTTC. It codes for CASSLGEAGGDYGYTF.

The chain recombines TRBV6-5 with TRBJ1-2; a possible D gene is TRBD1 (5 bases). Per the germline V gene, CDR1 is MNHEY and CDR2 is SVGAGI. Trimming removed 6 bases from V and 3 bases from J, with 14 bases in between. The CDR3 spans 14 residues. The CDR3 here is CASSLGPGDYGYTF. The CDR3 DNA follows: TGTGCCAGCAGCCTAGGTCCGGGGGACTATGGCTACACCTTC.

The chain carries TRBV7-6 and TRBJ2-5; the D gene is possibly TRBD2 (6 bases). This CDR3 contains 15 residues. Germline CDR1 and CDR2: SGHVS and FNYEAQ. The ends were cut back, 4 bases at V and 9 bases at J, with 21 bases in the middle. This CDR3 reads CASSSKTSKGFPQYF. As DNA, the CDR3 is TGTGCCAGCAGCTCCAAGACTAGTAAAGGCTTTCCCCAGTACTTC.

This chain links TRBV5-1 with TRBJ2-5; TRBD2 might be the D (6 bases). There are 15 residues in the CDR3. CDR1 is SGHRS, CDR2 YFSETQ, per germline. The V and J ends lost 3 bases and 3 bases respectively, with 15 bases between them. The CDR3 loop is CASSSFSWGEETQYF. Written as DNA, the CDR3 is TGCGCCAGCAGCTCATTCTCCTGGGGGGAAGAGACCCAGTACTTC.

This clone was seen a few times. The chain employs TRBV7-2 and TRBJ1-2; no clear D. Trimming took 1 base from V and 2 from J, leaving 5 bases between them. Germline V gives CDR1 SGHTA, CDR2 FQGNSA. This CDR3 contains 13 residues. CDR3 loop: CASSLEPNYGYTF. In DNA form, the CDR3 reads TGTGCCAGCAGCTTAGAGCCCAACTATGGCTACACCTTC. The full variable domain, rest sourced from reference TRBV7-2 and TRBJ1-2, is GAGVSQSPSNKVTEKGKDVELRCDPISGHTALYWYRQSLGQGLEFLIYFQGNSAPDKSGLPSDRFSAERTGGSVSTLTIQRTQQEDSAVYLCASSLEPNYGYTFGSGTRLTVV.